One and the same sample provided the 27 T cell receptor beta chains below, sequenced in a study of blood T cell repertoires in COVID-19. Assay used: immunoSEQ multiplex PCR; TCRdb lists only in-frame clones, some missing. The table has about 160,000 clones, 82% seen once. Specimen: peripheral blood. Source of these receptors: a woman in her thirties or forties with COVID-19, enrolled during active disease.

For this clone: Relative to the germline gene, one junction end is altered; a read error may explain this. The chain is built from TRBV5-6 and TRBJ1-6; D uncertain. CDR3 length equals 13 residues. Germline V CDR1 and CDR2: SGHDT, YYEEEE. The CDR3 loop reads CASSSRGPSSLHF. CDR3 in DNA: TGTGCCAGCAGTTCTCGGGGTCCTTCATCCCTCCACTTT.

The chain employs TRBV12-3 or TRBV12-4 and TRBJ1-1; 7 bases are a match to TRBD1. The CDR3 runs 12 residues. Losses at the gene ends were 6 bases for V and 7 bases for J; bases not matched to a gene: 5. The CDR3: CASSSGQFEAFF. The CDR3 DNA reads as TGTGCCAGCAGCTCGGGACAGTTTGAAGCTTTCTTT.

The V gene is TRBV27, the J gene TRBJ1-2, with 7 bases matching TRBD1. J lost 0 bases, V lost 5 bases, and 12 bases had no gene match. Germline assignment: CDR1 MNHEY and CDR2 SMNVEV (reference sequence). CDR3 size: 17 residues. The CDR3 DNA is TGTGCCAGCAGTGCTTACGGAGACAGGGAAGCTAACTATGGCTACACCTTC. This sequence encodes CASSAYGDREANYGYTF.

V gene TRBV6-5 combines with J gene TRBJ2-7; D is ambiguous. V lost 6 bases and J 4 bases, leaving 13 bases between the germline ends. Germline V gene lookup returns CDR1 MNHEY and CDR2 SVGAGI. The CDR3 is 13 amino acids. The CDR3 region is CASSGERRYEQYV. CDR3 DNA sequence: TGTGCCAGCAGCGGAGAAAGACGATACGAGCAGTACGTC.

This sequence joins TRBV18 and TRBJ2-1; the D gene is possibly TRBD2 (6 bases). V dropped 6 bases and J dropped 8 bases, with 14 bases sitting between them. Germline V gene sequence: CDR1 KGHSH, CDR2 LQKENI. This CDR3 region has 13 residues. CDR3 loop: CASSLATGYEQFF. Here the CDR3 DNA reads TGTGCCAGCTCCCTAGCGACGGGGTATGAGCAGTTCTTC.

The CDR3 spells CASSQALQGSNQPQHF. CDR3 sequence (DNA): TGCGCCAGCAGCCAAGCCCTGCAGGGGAGCAATCAGCCCCAGCATTTT. V is TRBV4-1 and J is TRBJ1-5; D possibly corresponds to TRBD1 (6 bases). Germline values: CDR1 MGHRA, CDR2 YSYEKL. The CDR3 is 16 residues long. V gave up 1 base and J gave up 1 base, with 11 bases separating them.

The count of this clone is one. V is TRBV28 and J is TRBJ1-5; D perhaps matches TRBD1 (5 bases). The length of the CDR3 is 14 residues. The germline V and J ends were trimmed by 8 bases and 0 bases, with 11 bases remaining between them. Germline CDR1 is MDHEN and CDR2 is SYDVKM. The DNA for the CDR3 is TGTGCCAGCCGCAGGGCATATAGCAATCAGCCCCAGCATTTT. Its translation: CASRRAYSNQPQHF.

The CDR3 reads CSVVPYNEQFF. CDR3 nucleotides: TGCAGCGTTGTTCCATACAATGAGCAGTTCTTC. This chain uses TRBV29-1 with TRBJ2-1, with no clear D. V was trimmed by 4 bases and J by 4 bases, leaving 5 bases between them. The CDR3 length is 11 residues. Looked up from germline, CDR1 is SQVTM and CDR2 is ANQGSEA.

The rearrangement uses TRBV13 and TRBJ2-1; D is unresolved. In germline, CDR1 is PRHDT, CDR2 FYEKMQ (reference sequence). CDR3 length: 12 amino acids. V was pared by 4 bases and J by 10 bases, with 11 bases between. The CDR3 DNA reads as TGTGCCAGCAGCTCCCTGGCCTTCGAGCAGTTCTTC. Its translation is CASSSLAFEQFF.

The V gene is TRBV28, the J gene TRBJ2-5, with 7 bases matching TRBD2. Unmatched junction bases numbered 3, after V lost 3 bases and J lost 5 bases. Germline CDR1 is MDHEN and CDR2 is SYDVKM. This CDR3 has 13 amino acids. DNA for the CDR3: TGTGCCAGCAGTTTTGGGGGAGGGGAGACCCAGTACTTC. Its translation: CASSFGGGETQYF.

This chain connects TRBV6-4 to TRBJ1-2; 7 bases align to TRBD1. V shed 5 bases, J shed 0 bases, and the junction held 6 bases outside the gene matches. Germline lookup yields CDR1 MRHNA and CDR2 SNTAGT. This CDR3 is 15 amino acids long. The CDR3 bases are TGTGCCAGCAGTCTCGACAGGGAGGCTAACTATGGCTACACCTTC. Translation gives CASSLDREANYGYTF.

This CDR3 reads CASSILGQMNTEAFF. The CDR3 nucleotides read TGTGCCAGCTCAATACTAGGACAGATGAACACTGAAGCTTTCTTT. This sequence joins TRBV18 and TRBJ1-1, with a weak D call TRBD1 (6 bases). The CDR3 loop spans 15 amino acids. Germline V CDR1 and CDR2: KGHSH, LQKENI. Trimming cost V 5 bases and J 0 bases, with 13 bases left between them.

The chain joins TRBV4-1 to TRBJ1-5, with TRBD1 as a possible D gene (6 bases). CDR1 is MGHRA and CDR2 is YSYEKL in the germline V gene. V gave up 2 bases and J gave up 4 bases, with 12 bases separating them. The CDR3 is 15 residues long. The CDR3 loop reads CASSQRDTENQPQHF. The DNA of the CDR3 is TGCGCCAGCAGCCAAAGGGACACGGAGAATCAGCCCCAGCATTTT.

V is TRBV10-3 and J is TRBJ2-7; a possible D gene is TRBD2 (5 bases). Germline loops: CDR1 ENHRY, CDR2 SYGVKD. The CDR3 has 12 amino acids. Trimming took 4 bases from V and 1 from J, leaving 5 bases between them. CDR3 coding DNA: TGTGCCATCAGTGGAGGGTCCTACGAGCAGTACTTC. Protein sequence: CAISGGSYEQYF.

The gene calls are TRBV10-3 and TRBJ2-2, with D unresolved. CDR3 length: 15 residues. Germline V lookup: CDR1 ENHRY, CDR2 SYGVKD. Trimming removed 8 bases from V and 0 bases from J, with 13 bases in between. The CDR3 spells CAIGSSTANTGELFF. The CDR3 coding sequence is TGTGCCATCGGATCCAGCACAGCGAACACCGGGGAGCTGTTTTTT.

This clone was seen a single time. The chain carries TRBV28 and TRBJ2-1; 9 nucleotides align to TRBD2. Trimming took 6 bases from V and 3 from J; bases not matched to a gene: 12. Germline V gives CDR1 MDHEN, CDR2 SYDVKM. The CDR3 has 17 amino acids. The CDR3 DNA reads as TGTGCCAGCAGAGATCCCGGGACTAGCCAATTCTACAATGAGCAGTTCTTC. Its translation is CASRDPGTSQFYNEQFF.

This sequence joins TRBV18 and TRBJ2-3; TRBD1 matches 9 bases. In germline, CDR1 is KGHSH, CDR2 LQKENI. CDR3 size: 15 residues. V lost 3 bases to trimming and J lost 2 bases; unmatched junction nucleotides: 3. The CDR3 DNA reads TGTGCCAGCTCACCTAGGACAGGGGCCACAGATACGCAGTATTTT. The encoded protein is CASSPRTGATDTQYF.

In its sample, this clone was seen once. The chain is built from TRBV19 and TRBJ1-4; the match to TRBD1 covers 7 bases. The CDR3 is 15 residues long. From germline, CDR1 is LNHDA and CDR2 SQIVND (reference sequence). With 5 bases clipped from V and 1 base from J, the junction kept 4 bases outside the gene matches. The CDR3 region has the DNA TGTGCCAGTAGTGAAACAGGGGTAACTAATGAAAAACTGTTTTTT. Translating it yields CASSETGVTNEKLFF.

The chain has TRBV19 and TRBJ1-1; D ambiguous. V was trimmed by 5 bases and J by 11 bases, leaving 18 bases between them. Per the germline V gene, CDR1 is LNHDA and CDR2 is SQIVND (reference sequence). The CDR3 is made up of 13 amino acids. The CDR3 DNA reads TGTGCCAGTAGTCCTATCGGAGTTTATGGGGCTTTCTTT. This encodes CASSPIGVYGAFF. Filled out from reference TRBV19 and TRBJ1-1, the complete variable domain reads DGGITQSPKYLFRKEGQNVTLSCEQNLNHDAMYWYRQDPGQGLRLIYYSQIVNDFQKGDIAEGYSVSREKKESFPLTVTSAQKNPTAFYLCASSPIGVYGAFFGQGTRLTVV.

V gene TRBV2 combines with J gene TRBJ2-2; 11 bases are a match to TRBD2. Germline V gives CDR1 SNHLY, CDR2 FYNNEI. J was trimmed by 3 bases and V by 2 bases; bases with no gene match: 5. There are 17 residues in the CDR3. The DNA for the CDR3 is TGTGCCAGCAGTGAAAGCCGACTAGCGGGATACACCGGGGAGCTGTTTTTT. Amino acid sequence: CASSESRLAGYTGELFF.

The V and J genes are TRBV6-1 and TRBJ2-2, with TRBD2 matching over 9 bases. In germline, CDR1 is MNHNS, CDR2 SASEGT. CDR3 length: 16 residues. Trimming took 2 bases from V and 7 from J; bases not matched to a gene: 8. The CDR3 DNA sequence: TGTGCCAGCAGTGAAAGGGGCGGGGGGGTTAACGGGGAGCTGTTTTTT. Translating it yields CASSERGGGVNGELFF.

This CDR3 reads CASSIEGATQPQHF. CDR3 nucleotides: TGTGCCAGTAGTATCGAGGGGGCGACTCAGCCCCAGCATTTT. The gene calls are TRBV19 and TRBJ1-5; 7 nucleotides match TRBD1. The V gene's germline CDR1 is LNHDA and CDR2 SQIVND (reference sequence). This CDR3 is 14 amino acids long. The V and J ends lost 3 bases and 6 bases, in that order; junction bases with no gene match: 5.

This sequence joins TRBV5-5 and TRBJ1-6, with TRBD1 identical over 8 bases. This CDR3 is 14 amino acids long. Germline trimming cut 3 bases from V and 8 bases from J; bases unmatched to any gene: 4. Germline V gene data show CDR1 as SGHKS and CDR2 as YYEKEE (reference sequence). The DNA for the CDR3 is TGTGCCAGCAGCTGGACAGGGAGGGATTCACCCCTCCACTTT. It codes for CASSWTGRDSPLHF. The full variable domain, completed using reference TRBV5-5 and TRBJ1-6, is DAGVTQSPTHLIKTRGQQVTLRCSPISGHKSVSWYQQVLGQGPQFIFQYYEKEERGRGNFPDRFSARQFPNYSSELNVNALLLGDSALYLCASSWTGRDSPLHFGNGTRLTVT.

The chain links TRBV14 to TRBJ1-2; D is possibly TRBD1 (5 bases). The V end was cut by 2 bases, the J end by 6 bases, with 19 bases between. Germline V gene data show CDR1 as SGHDN and CDR2 as FVKESK. This CDR3 region has 16 residues. CDR3 amino acids: CASSQQGGGGNDGYTF. The DNA of the CDR3 is TGTGCCAGCAGCCAACAGGGCGGTGGCGGGAATGATGGCTACACCTTC.

Only a few counts were recorded for this clone. J is TRBJ2-1 and V is TRBV2, with D uncertain. This CDR3 contains 12 residues. CDR1 and CDR2 (germline): SNHLY, FYNNEI. Trimming removed 9 bases from V and 13 bases from J, with 19 bases in between. For the CDR3, the DNA is TGTGCCAGTACGGTACCATCGGGTTTACAGTTCTTC. Its translation: CASTVPSGLQFF.

CDR3: CASSAYLGQADTEAFF. CDR3 nucleotide sequence: TGTGCCAGCAGCGCCTACTTGGGACAGGCGGACACTGAAGCTTTCTTT. The chain has TRBV9 and TRBJ1-1, with TRBD1 identical over 8 bases. This CDR3 has 16 residues. Unmatched junction bases numbered 10, after V lost 3 bases and J lost 3 bases. The germline CDR1 and CDR2 sequences are SGDLS and YYNGEE. Based on the CDR3 plus reference TRBV9 and TRBJ1-1, the full variable domain is DSGVTQTPKHLITATGQRVTLRCSPRSGDLSVYWYQQSLDQGLQFLIQYYNGEERAKGNILERFSAQQFPDLHSELNLSSLELGDSALYFCASSAYLGQADTEAFFGQGTRLTVV.

CDR3 sequence reads: CASSPGHRLNTEAFF. The DNA of the CDR3 is TGCGCCAGCAGCCCCGGACATCGCCTGAACACTGAAGCTTTCTTT. The V gene is TRBV5-1, the J gene TRBJ1-1, with D possibly matching TRBD1 (5 bases). Germline CDR1 and CDR2: SGHRS and YFSETQ. The CDR3 is 15 residues long. Trimming removed 4 bases at V and 0 bases at J, with 13 bases between. Based on the CDR3 plus reference TRBV5-1 and TRBJ1-1, the full variable domain is KAGVTQTPRYLIKTRGQQVTLSCSPISGHRSVSWYQQTPGQGLQFLFEYFSETQRNKGNFPGRFSGRQFSNSRSEMNVSTLELGDSALYLCASSPGHRLNTEAFFGQGTRLTVV.